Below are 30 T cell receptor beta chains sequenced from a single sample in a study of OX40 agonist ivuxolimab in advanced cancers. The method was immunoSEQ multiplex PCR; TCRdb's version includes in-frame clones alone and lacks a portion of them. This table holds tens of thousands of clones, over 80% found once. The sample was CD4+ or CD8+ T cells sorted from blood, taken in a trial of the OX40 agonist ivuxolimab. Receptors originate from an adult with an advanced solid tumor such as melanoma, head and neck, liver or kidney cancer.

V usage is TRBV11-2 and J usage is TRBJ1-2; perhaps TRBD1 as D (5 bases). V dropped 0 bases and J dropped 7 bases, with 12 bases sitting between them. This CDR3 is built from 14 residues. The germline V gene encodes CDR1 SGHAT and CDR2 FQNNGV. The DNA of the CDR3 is TGTGCCAGCAGCTTAGAACGCCAGGGTGGTGGCTACACCTTC. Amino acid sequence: CASSLERQGGGYTF. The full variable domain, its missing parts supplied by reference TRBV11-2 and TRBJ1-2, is EAGVAQSPRYKIIEKRQSVAFWCNPISGHATLYWYQQILGQGPKLLIQFQNNGVVDDSQLPKDRFSAERLKGVDSTLKIQPAKLEDSAVYLCASSLERQGGGYTFGSGTRLTVV.

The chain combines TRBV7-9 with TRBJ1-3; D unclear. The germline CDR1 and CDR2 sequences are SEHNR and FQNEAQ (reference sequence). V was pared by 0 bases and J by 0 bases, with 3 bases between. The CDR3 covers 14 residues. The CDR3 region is CASSLAPSGNTIYF. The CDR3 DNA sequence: TGTGCCAGCAGCTTAGCCCCCTCTGGAAACACCATATATTTT. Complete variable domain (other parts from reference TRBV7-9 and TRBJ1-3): DTGVSQNPRHKITKRGQNVTFRCDPISEHNRLYWYRQTLGQGPEFLTYFQNEAQLEKSRLLSDRFSAERPKGSFSTLEIQRTEQGDSAMYLCASSLAPSGNTIYFGEGSWLTVV.

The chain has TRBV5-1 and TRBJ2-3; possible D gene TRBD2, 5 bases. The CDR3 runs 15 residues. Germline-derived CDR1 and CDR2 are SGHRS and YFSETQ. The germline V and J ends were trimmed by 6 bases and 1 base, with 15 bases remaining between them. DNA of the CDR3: TGCGCCAGCACCCCCCTGGCGGAGGGCACAGATACGCAGTATTTT. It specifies CASTPLAEGTDTQYF.

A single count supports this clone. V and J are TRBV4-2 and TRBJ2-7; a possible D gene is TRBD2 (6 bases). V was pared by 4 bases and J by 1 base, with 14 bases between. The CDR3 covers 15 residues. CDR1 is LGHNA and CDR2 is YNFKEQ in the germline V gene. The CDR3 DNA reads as TGTGCCAGCAGCCCTTCTAGCGTAGCGTCCTACGAGCAGTACTTC. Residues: CASSPSSVASYEQYF.

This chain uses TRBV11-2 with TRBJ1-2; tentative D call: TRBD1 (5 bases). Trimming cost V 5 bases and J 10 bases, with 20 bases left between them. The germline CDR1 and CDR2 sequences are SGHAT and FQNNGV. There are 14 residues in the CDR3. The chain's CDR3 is CASSPRWDYGDYTF. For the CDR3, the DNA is TGTGCCAGCAGCCCCCGGTGGGACTACGGGGACTACACCTTC. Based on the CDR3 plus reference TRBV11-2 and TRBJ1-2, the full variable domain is EAGVAQSPRYKIIEKRQSVAFWCNPISGHATLYWYQQILGQGPKLLIQFQNNGVVDDSQLPKDRFSAERLKGVDSTLKIQPAKLEDSAVYLCASSPRWDYGDYTFGSGTRLTVV.

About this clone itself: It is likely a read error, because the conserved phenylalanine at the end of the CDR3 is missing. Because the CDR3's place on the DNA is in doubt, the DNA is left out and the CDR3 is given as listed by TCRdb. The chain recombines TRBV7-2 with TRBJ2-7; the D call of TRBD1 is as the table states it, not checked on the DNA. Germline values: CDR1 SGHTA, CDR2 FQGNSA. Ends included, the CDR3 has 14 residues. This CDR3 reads CASSLAPGQGIQGI.

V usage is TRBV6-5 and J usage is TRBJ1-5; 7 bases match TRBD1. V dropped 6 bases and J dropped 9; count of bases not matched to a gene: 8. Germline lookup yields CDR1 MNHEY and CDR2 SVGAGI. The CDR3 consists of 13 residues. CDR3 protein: CASRRTGTSPQHF. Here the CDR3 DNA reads TGTGCCAGCAGGAGGACAGGTACATCGCCCCAGCATTTT.

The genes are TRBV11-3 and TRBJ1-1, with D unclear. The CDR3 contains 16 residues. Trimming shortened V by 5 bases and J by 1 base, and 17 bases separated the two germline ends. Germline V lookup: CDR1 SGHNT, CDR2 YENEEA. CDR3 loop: CASSHSWREGNTEAFF. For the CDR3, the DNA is TGTGCCAGCAGCCACTCATGGAGGGAGGGGAACACTGAAGCTTTCTTT.

The CDR3 region is CASSLDTGTTDTQYF. Written as DNA, the CDR3 is TGTGCCAGCAGCTTAGATACCGGGACCACAGATACGCAGTATTTT. The rearrangement uses TRBV11-2 and TRBJ2-3, with D tentatively TRBD1 or TRBD2 (5 bases each). This CDR3 has 15 residues. CDR1 is SGHAT, CDR2 FQNNGV, per germline. The V end lost 0 bases, the J end lost 2 bases, and 9 bases lay between the germline ends.

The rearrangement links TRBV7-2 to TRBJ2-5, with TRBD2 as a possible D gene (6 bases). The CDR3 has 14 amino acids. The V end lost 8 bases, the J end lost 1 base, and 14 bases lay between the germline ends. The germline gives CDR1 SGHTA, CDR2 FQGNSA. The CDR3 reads CASSSTSGQETQYF. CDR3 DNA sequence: TGTGCCAGCTCCTCGACTAGTGGCCAAGAGACCCAGTACTTC.

The CDR3 region has the DNA TGCGCCAGCAGCCAAGGAACAGGCTACAATGAGCAGTTCTTC. Amino acid sequence: CASSQGTGYNEQFF. This sequence joins TRBV4-1 and TRBJ2-1, with D possibly matching TRBD1 (5 bases). The germline gives CDR1 MGHRA, CDR2 YSYEKL. The V gene lost 1 base and the J gene lost 3 bases, with 7 bases spanning the gap. The CDR3 is made up of 14 amino acids.

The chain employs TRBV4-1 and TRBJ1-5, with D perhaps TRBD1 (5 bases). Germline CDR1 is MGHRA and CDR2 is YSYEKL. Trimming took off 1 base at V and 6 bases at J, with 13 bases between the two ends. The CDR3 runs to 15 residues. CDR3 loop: CASSQGPGQGQPQHF. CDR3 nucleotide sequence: TGCGCCAGCAGCCAAGGTCCGGGGCAAGGTCAGCCCCAGCATTTT.

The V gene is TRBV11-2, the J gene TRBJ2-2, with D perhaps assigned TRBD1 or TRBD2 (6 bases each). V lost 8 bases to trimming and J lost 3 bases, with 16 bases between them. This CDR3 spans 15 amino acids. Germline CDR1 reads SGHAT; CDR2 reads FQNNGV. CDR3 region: CASVLQGLYTGELFF. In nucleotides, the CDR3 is TGTGCCAGCGTCTTACAGGGACTTTACACCGGGGAGCTGTTTTTT.

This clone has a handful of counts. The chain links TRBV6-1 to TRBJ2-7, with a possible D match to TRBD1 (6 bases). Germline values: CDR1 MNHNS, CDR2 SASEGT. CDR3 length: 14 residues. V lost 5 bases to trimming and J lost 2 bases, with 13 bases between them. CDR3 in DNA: TGTGCCAGCAGTCTTAGGGGGAGAACCTACGAGCAGTACTTC. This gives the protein CASSLRGRTYEQYF.

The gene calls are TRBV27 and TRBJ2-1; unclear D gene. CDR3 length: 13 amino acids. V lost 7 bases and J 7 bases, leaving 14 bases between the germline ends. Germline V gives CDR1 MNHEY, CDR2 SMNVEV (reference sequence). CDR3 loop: CASKLGRGNEQFF. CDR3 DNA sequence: TGTGCCAGCAAGCTTGGGCGAGGAAATGAGCAGTTCTTC.

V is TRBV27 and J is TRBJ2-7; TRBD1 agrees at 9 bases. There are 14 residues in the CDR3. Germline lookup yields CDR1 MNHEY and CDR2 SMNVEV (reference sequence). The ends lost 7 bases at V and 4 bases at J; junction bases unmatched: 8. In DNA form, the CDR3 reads TGTGCCAGCACGAGGATCGGACAGGGGTACGAGCAGTACTTC. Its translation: CASTRIGQGYEQYF.

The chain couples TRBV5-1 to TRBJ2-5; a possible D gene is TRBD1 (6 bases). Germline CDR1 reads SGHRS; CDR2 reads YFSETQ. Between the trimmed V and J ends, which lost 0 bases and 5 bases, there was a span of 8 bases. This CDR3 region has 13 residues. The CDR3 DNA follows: TGCGCCAGCAGCTTGGGGGGGCGCGAGACCCAGTACTTC. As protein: CASSLGGRETQYF.

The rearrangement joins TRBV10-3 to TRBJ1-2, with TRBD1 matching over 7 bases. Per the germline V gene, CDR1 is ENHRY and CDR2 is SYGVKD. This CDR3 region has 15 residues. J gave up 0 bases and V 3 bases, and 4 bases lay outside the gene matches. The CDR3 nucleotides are TGTGCCATCAGTGACTCCGGGACAGCTAACTATGGCTACACCTTC. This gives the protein CAISDSGTANYGYTF.

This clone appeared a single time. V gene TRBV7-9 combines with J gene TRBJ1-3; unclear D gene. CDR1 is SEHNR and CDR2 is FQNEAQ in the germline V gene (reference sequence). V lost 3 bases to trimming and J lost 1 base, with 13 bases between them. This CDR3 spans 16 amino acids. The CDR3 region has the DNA TGTGCCAGCAGCTTCCCCCTGGACTTGTCTGGAAACACCATATATTTT. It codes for CASSFPLDLSGNTIYF. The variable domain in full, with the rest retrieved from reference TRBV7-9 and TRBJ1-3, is DTGVSQNPRHKITKRGQNVTFRCDPISEHNRLYWYRQTLGQGPEFLTYFQNEAQLEKSRLLSDRFSAERPKGSFSTLEIQRTEQGDSAMYLCASSFPLDLSGNTIYFGEGSWLTVV.

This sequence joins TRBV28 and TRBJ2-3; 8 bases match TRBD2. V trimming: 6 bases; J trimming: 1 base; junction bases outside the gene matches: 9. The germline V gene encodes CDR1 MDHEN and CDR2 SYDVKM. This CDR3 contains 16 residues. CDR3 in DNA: TGTGCCAGCAGCCCCGGACTAGCTCGGGGCACAGATACGCAGTATTTT. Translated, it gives CASSPGLARGTDTQYF.

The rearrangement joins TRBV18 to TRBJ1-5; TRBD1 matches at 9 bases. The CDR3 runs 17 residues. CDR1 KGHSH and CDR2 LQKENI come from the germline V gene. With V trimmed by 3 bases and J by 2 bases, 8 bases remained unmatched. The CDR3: CASSPGTGRTGNQPQHF. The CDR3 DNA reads TGTGCCAGCTCACCCGGGACAGGGAGAACGGGCAATCAGCCCCAGCATTTT.

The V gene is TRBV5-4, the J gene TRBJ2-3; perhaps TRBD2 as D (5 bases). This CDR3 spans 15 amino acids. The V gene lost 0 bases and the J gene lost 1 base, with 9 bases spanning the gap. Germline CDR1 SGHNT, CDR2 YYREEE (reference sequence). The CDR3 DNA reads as TGTGCCAGCAGCTTGGGGACGAGGGGCACAGATACGCAGTATTTT. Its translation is CASSLGTRGTDTQYF.

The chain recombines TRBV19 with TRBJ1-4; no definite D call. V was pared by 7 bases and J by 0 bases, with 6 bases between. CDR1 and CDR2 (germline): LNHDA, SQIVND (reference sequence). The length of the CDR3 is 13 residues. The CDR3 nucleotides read TGTGCCAGTACGGACCCAACTAATGAAAAACTGTTTTTT. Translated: CASTDPTNEKLFF. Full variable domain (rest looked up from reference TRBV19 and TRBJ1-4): DGGITQSPKYLFRKEGQNVTLSCEQNLNHDAMYWYRQDPGQGLRLIYYSQIVNDFQKGDIAEGYSVSREKKESFPLTVTSAQKNPTAFYLCASTDPTNEKLFFGSGTQLSVL.

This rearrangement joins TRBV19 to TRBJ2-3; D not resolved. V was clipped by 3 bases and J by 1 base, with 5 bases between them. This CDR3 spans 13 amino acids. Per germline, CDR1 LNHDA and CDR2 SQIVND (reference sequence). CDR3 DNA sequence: TGTGCCAGTAGTATTGTGGGCACAGATACGCAGTATTTT. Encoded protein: CASSIVGTDTQYF.

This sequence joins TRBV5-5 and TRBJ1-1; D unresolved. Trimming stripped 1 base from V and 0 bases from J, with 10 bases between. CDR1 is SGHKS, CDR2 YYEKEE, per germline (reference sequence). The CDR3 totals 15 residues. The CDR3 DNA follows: TGTGCCAGCAGCTTGCAGCGATCCCTGAACACTGAAGCTTTCTTT. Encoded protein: CASSLQRSLNTEAFF.

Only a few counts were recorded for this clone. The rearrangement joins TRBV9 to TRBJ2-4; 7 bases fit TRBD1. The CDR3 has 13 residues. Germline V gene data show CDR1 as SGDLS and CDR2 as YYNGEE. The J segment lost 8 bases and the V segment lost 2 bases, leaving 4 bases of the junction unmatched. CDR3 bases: TGTGCCAGCAGCGTGACAGGGATGGACATTCAGTACTTC. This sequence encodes CASSVTGMDIQYF.

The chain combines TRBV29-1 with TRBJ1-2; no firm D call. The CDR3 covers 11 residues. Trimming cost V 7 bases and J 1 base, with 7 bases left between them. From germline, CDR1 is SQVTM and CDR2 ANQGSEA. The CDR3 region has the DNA TGCAGCGCCTCCGGTAACTATGGCTACACCTTC. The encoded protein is CSASGNYGYTF. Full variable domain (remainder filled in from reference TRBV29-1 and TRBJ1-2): SAVISQKPSRDICQRGTSLTIQCQVDSQVTMMFWYRQQPGQSLTLIATANQGSEATYESGFVIDKFPISRPNLTFSTLTVSNMSPEDSSIYLCSASGNYGYTFGSGTRLTVV.

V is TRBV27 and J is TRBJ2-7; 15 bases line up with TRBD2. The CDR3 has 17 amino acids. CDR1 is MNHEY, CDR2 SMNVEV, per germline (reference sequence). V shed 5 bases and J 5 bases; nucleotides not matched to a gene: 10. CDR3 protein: CASSPPGLAGGLHEQYF. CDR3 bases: TGTGCCAGCAGTCCTCCGGGACTAGCGGGAGGCCTCCACGAGCAGTACTTC.

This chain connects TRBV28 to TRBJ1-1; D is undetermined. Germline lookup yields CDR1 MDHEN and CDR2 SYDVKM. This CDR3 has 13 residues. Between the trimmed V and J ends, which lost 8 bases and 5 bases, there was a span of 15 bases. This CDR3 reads CASFSGLRTEAFF. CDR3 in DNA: TGTGCCAGCTTCTCGGGTCTCCGGACTGAAGCTTTCTTT.

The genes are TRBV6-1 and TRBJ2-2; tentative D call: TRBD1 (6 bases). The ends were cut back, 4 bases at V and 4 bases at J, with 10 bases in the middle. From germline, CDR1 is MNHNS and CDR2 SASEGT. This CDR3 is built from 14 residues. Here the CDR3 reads CASSVHRATGELFF. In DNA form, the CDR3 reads TGTGCCAGCAGTGTCCACAGGGCCACCGGGGAGCTGTTTTTT.